This record concerns one T cell receptor beta chain sequence. V lost 2 bases to trimming and J lost 0 bases; unmatched junction nucleotides: 9. Germline CDR1 reads LNHDA; CDR2 reads SQIVND (reference sequence). The CDR3 totals 17 residues. Only in-frame clones appear in the TCRdb table, and some are missing; sequencing was by immunoSEQ multiplex PCR. The table lists about 150,000 clones, 80% to 90% of them singletons. These data belong to a study of blood T cell repertoires in COVID-19. Study summary: In each case, the material was cDNA or gDNA derived from T cells, B-cell-depleted T cells, or PBMCs.

Sequencing was carried out using peripheral blood. V gene TRBV19 combines with J gene TRBJ1-1, with 7 positions matching TRBD1. The TCR was taken from a woman aged 50 to 60 with acute or convalescent COVID-19. The CDR3 region has the DNA TGTGCCAGTAGTATAAGGCAGGGGGGCCAAATGAACACTGAAGCTTTCTTT. Residues: CASSIRQGGQMNTEAFF.